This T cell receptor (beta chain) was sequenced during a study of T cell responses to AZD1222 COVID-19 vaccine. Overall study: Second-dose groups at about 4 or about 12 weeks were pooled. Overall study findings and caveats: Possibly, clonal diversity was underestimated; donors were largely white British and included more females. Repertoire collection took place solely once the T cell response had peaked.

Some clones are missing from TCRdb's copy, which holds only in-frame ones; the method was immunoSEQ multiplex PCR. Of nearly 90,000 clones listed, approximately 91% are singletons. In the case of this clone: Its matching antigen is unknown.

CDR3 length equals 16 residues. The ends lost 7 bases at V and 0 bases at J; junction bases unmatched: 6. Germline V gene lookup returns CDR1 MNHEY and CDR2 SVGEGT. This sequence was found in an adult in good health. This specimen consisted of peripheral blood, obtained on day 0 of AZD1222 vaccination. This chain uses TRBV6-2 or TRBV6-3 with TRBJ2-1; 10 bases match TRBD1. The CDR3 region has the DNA TGTGCCAGCAACCCGACAGGGGGCCGCTCCTACAATGAGCAGTTCTTC. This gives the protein CASNPTGGRSYNEQFF.